The 21 T cell receptor beta chains given below trace back to one sample, sequenced in a study of regulatory T cells. Points from the study as a whole: In CD3G-deficient patients, conventional CD4+ T cells were enriched for hydrophobic CDR3 residues at positions 6 and 7.

No antigen has been assigned to these receptors. Primers: 52 TRBV forward and 13 TRBJ reverse. The data were produced by immunoSEQ multiplex PCR, yet TCRdb's version contains in-frame clones alone and is incomplete. The data hold 30,000 to 40,000 clones, with roughly 90% observed a single time. The specimen sequenced was conventional CD4+ T cells sorted from blood. All receptors derive from a young adult with CD3G deficiency.

The chain has TRBV7-3 and TRBJ2-1, with D uncertain. CDR1 is SGHTA and CDR2 is FQGTGA in the germline V gene. V shed 2 bases and J shed 8 bases, with 10 bases lying between them. The CDR3 length is 13 residues. The CDR3 loop reads CASSLVAGDEQFF. CDR3 coding DNA: TGTGCCAGCAGCTTAGTCGCAGGTGATGAGCAGTTCTTC.

The chain links TRBV11-2 to TRBJ2-2, with D perhaps matching TRBD1 (6 bases). This CDR3 has 15 residues. Trimming shortened V by 1 base and J by 3 bases, and 9 bases separated the two germline ends. Germline CDR1 SGHAT, CDR2 FQNNGV. The CDR3 coding sequence is TGTGCCAGCAGCTTAGCTAACAGGGACACCGGGGAGCTGTTTTTT. This encodes CASSLANRDTGELFF.

This sequence joins TRBV6-1 and TRBJ1-4; the D is unclear. V dropped 4 bases and J dropped 7 bases, with 10 bases sitting between them. From germline, CDR1 is MNHNS and CDR2 SASEGT. This CDR3 has 13 residues. This CDR3 reads CASSGTLAEKLFF. The CDR3 DNA is TGTGCCAGCAGTGGGACTCTTGCTGAAAAACTGTTTTTT.

This clone was detected once. This chain joins TRBV6-1 and TRBJ1-1; no clear D gene. V lost 2 bases and J lost 1, with 11 bases in between. Per germline, CDR1 MNHNS and CDR2 SASEGT. CDR3 length equals 15 residues. CDR3 DNA sequence: TGTGCCAGCAGTGAATTATTCCGGAGGAACACTGAAGCTTTCTTT. Translating it yields CASSELFRRNTEAFF.

The chain couples TRBV7-9 to TRBJ2-3; D call uncertain. Per the germline V gene, CDR1 is SEHNR and CDR2 is FQNEAQ (reference sequence). Trimming left V 3 bases short and J 2 bases short, with 9 bases between. CDR3 length equals 14 residues. CDR3 protein: CASSFSTNTDTQYF. The CDR3 DNA follows: TGTGCCAGCAGCTTCAGCACGAACACAGATACGCAGTATTTT. Full variable domain (remainder filled in from reference TRBV7-9 and TRBJ2-3): DTGVSQNPRHKITKRGQNVTFRCDPISEHNRLYWYRQTLGQGPEFLTYFQNEAQLEKSRLLSDRFSAERPKGSFSTLEIQRTEQGDSAMYLCASSFSTNTDTQYFGPGTRLTVL.

The chain uses TRBV7-3 and TRBJ2-1; either TRBD1 or TRBD2 may supply D (5 bases each). V lost 0 bases to trimming and J lost 8 bases, with 8 bases between them. CDR3 length: 13 amino acids. CDR1 SGHTA and CDR2 FQGTGA come from the germline V gene. The CDR3 spells CASSLTRGDEQFF. CDR3 coding DNA: TGTGCCAGCAGCTTAACAAGAGGGGATGAGCAGTTCTTC.

This clone has only a few counts. V gene TRBV5-1 combines with J gene TRBJ1-1; D unclear. Germline assignment: CDR1 SGHRS and CDR2 YFSETQ. The CDR3 has 14 amino acids. The germline V and J ends were trimmed by 2 bases and 1 base, with 9 bases remaining between them. Here the CDR3 DNA reads TGCGCCAGCAGCTTACAAGGAGGGAACACTGAAGCTTTCTTT. The encoded protein is CASSLQGGNTEAFF. The full variable domain, rest sourced from reference TRBV5-1 and TRBJ1-1, is KAGVTQTPRYLIKTRGQQVTLSCSPISGHRSVSWYQQTPGQGLQFLFEYFSETQRNKGNFPGRFSGRQFSNSRSEMNVSTLELGDSALYLCASSLQGGNTEAFFGQGTRLTVV.

This sequence joins TRBV10-3 and TRBJ2-7, with unresolved D. Germline loops: CDR1 ENHRY, CDR2 SYGVKD. Between the trimmed V and J ends, which lost 2 bases and 5 bases, there was a span of 16 bases. The CDR3 contains 15 residues. The CDR3 loop is CAISEGRTIRDEQYF. The CDR3, as DNA: TGTGCCATCAGTGAGGGCCGGACGATTAGGGACGAGCAGTACTTC.

V usage is TRBV7-2 and J usage is TRBJ2-3, with D perhaps matching TRBD1 (5 bases). V was clipped by 5 bases and J by 0 bases, with 9 bases between them. Germline CDR1 reads SGHTA; CDR2 reads FQGNSA. CDR3 length: 14 residues. The CDR3 loop reads CASSQGSSTDTQYF. CDR3 in DNA: TGTGCCAGCAGCCAGGGATCCAGCACAGATACGCAGTATTTT.

The V and J genes are TRBV4-3 and TRBJ2-1; D is ambiguous. Between the trimmed V and J ends, which lost 4 bases and 2 bases, there was a span of 15 bases. CDR1 is LGHNA and CDR2 is YSLEER in the germline V gene. The CDR3 loop spans 16 amino acids. CDR3 nucleotide sequence: TGCGCCAGCAGCCCTTATACCAGCGACCCCTACAATGAGCAGTTCTTC. Translating it yields CASSPYTSDPYNEQFF.

The gene calls are TRBV30 and TRBJ2-1; D remains unclear. Deletions cut 0 bases from V and 0 bases from J, with 6 bases between. Germline values: CDR1 GTSNPN, CDR2 SVGIG (reference sequence). The length of the CDR3 is 14 residues. The CDR3 spells CAWSVESSYNEQFF. Here the CDR3 DNA reads TGTGCCTGGAGTGTCGAAAGCTCCTACAATGAGCAGTTCTTC.

V usage is TRBV7-9 and J usage is TRBJ1-1; 10 positions agree with TRBD1. The V gene's germline CDR1 is SEHNR and CDR2 FQNEAQ (reference sequence). The CDR3 is 16 amino acids. The junction had 7 bases not matched to a gene; V was cut back by 5 bases and J by 1 base. CDR3 sequence reads: CASSASGTGANTEAFF. The CDR3 DNA is TGTGCCAGCAGCGCATCCGGGACAGGGGCGAACACTGAAGCTTTCTTT.

This sequence joins TRBV5-1 and TRBJ2-1; 12 nucleotides agree with TRBD2. Germline CDR1 is SGHRS and CDR2 is YFSETQ. This CDR3 is built from 15 residues. V lost 4 bases, J lost 8 bases, and 7 bases stayed unmatched. The CDR3 spells CASSRTSGVWDEQFF. In DNA form, the CDR3 reads TGCGCCAGCAGCCGGACTAGCGGGGTGTGGGATGAGCAGTTCTTC.

The chain uses TRBV19 and TRBJ2-1; 12 bases fit TRBD2. The V gene end was trimmed by 5 bases and the J gene end by 0 bases; junction bases not matched to a gene: 14. There are 20 residues in the CDR3. Germline V CDR1 and CDR2: LNHDA, SQIVND (reference sequence). The CDR3 loop reads CASSQKPLAGGPSSYNEQFF. As DNA, the CDR3 is TGTGCCAGTAGTCAAAAACCCCTAGCGGGGGGGCCGAGCTCCTACAATGAGCAGTTCTTC. The full variable domain, in which reference TRBV19 and TRBJ2-1 provide the parts outside the CDR3, is DGGITQSPKYLFRKEGQNVTLSCEQNLNHDAMYWYRQDPGQGLRLIYYSQIVNDFQKGDIAEGYSVSREKKESFPLTVTSAQKNPTAFYLCASSQKPLAGGPSSYNEQFFGPGTRLTVL.

The gene calls are TRBV6-1 and TRBJ1-4; D perhaps matches TRBD1 (6 bases). V gave up 0 bases and J gave up 8 bases, with 28 bases separating them. Germline V gives CDR1 MNHNS, CDR2 SASEGT. The CDR3 length is 20 residues. This CDR3 reads CASSEAVQGLLEAKREKLFF. The CDR3 bases are TGTGCCAGCAGTGAAGCCGTACAGGGACTCTTAGAGGCAAAAAGGGAAAAACTGTTTTTT.

In DNA, the CDR3 is TGTGCCAGCAGTTTTGCGGGCCTGAGGAGGAATGAGCAGTTCTTC. Its protein product is CASSFAGLRRNEQFF. The genes are TRBV28 and TRBJ2-1, with D possibly being TRBD2 (5 bases). Germline assignment: CDR1 MDHEN and CDR2 SYDVKM. Deletions cut 3 bases from V and 7 bases from J, with 16 bases between. The CDR3 is 15 residues long.

The rearrangement joins TRBV5-1 to TRBJ2-7, with a possible D match to TRBD2 (5 bases). CDR1 and CDR2 from the germline V gene are SGHRS and YFSETQ. The CDR3 loop spans 12 amino acids. V was pared by 4 bases and J by 7 bases, with 12 bases between. CDR3 in DNA: TGCGCCAGCAGCCCGGACCAGCGGGAGCAGTACTTC. Encoded protein: CASSPDQREQYF.

This clone turned up a few times. J is TRBJ2-7 and V is TRBV28, with D perhaps being TRBD1 or TRBD2 (5 bases each). The germline V gene encodes CDR1 MDHEN and CDR2 SYDVKM. The CDR3 loop spans 14 amino acids. Trimming left V 6 bases short and J 2 bases short, with 14 bases between. The CDR3 spells CASRRDGMTYEQYF. In DNA form, the CDR3 reads TGTGCCAGCAGGAGGGACGGAATGACCTACGAGCAGTACTTC.

The chain employs TRBV6-1 and TRBJ1-2; D is unclear. The CDR3 has 16 residues. Per germline, CDR1 MNHNS and CDR2 SASEGT. V was clipped by 4 bases and J by 3 bases, with 18 bases between them. The CDR3 reads CASSAYYVGRDYGYTF. CDR3 coding DNA: TGTGCCAGCAGTGCGTACTATGTAGGACGGGACTATGGCTACACCTTC.

The V gene is TRBV18, the J gene TRBJ2-1; D is unresolved. The germline V gene encodes CDR1 KGHSH and CDR2 LQKENI. Trimming pared 3 bases from V and 10 bases from J, leaving 16 bases between. This CDR3 is built from 14 residues. The CDR3 region has the DNA TGTGCCAGCTCACCCGCGACTCCCCCTGCGGAGCAGTTCTTC. Its protein is CASSPATPPAEQFF.

CDR3 residues: CASSPAKGYEQYF. CDR3 DNA: TGTGCCAGCAGCCCCGCAAAGGGCTACGAGCAGTACTTC. The chain employs TRBV28 and TRBJ2-7; D uncertain. The ends were cut back, 6 bases at V and 3 bases at J, with 12 bases in the middle. The CDR3 has 13 amino acids. Germline V gene data show CDR1 as MDHEN and CDR2 as SYDVKM.